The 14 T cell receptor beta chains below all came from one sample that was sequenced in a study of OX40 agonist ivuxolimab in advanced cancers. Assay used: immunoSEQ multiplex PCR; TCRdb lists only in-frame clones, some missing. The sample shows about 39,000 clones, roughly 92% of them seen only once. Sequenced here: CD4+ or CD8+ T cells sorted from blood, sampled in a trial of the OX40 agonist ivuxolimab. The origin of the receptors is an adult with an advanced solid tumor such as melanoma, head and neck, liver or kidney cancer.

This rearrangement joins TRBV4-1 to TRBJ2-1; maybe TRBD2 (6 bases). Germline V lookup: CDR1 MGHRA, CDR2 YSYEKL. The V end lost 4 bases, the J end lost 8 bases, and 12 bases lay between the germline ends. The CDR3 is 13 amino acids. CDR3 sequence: CASSRAGWDEQFF. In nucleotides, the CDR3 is TGCGCCAGCAGCCGGGCGGGATGGGATGAGCAGTTCTTC.

The CDR3 sequence is CASMVTGVAGELFF. The CDR3 DNA reads TGTGCCAGCATGGTGACAGGGGTGGCCGGGGAGCTGTTTTTT. The V call is TRBV28, the J call TRBJ2-2, with 8 bases identical to TRBD1. This CDR3 is built from 14 residues. The V segment lost 7 bases and the J segment 6 bases; nucleotides outside the gene matches: 7. Germline V gene sequence: CDR1 MDHEN, CDR2 SYDVKM.

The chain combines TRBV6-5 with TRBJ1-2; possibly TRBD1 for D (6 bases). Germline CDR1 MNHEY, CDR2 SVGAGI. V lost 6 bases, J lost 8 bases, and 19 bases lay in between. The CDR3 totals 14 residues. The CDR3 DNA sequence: TGTGCCAGCAGCCAAACGACAGGAAGGCGAGGCTACACCTTC. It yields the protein CASSQTTGRRGYTF.

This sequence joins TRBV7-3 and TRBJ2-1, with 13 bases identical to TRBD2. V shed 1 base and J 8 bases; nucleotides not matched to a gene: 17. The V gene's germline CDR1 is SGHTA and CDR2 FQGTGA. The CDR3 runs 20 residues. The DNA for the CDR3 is TGTGCCAGCAGCTTAAATTTGAGGACTAGCGGGAGTAGGCAAGAGGATGAGCAGTTCTTC. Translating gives CASSLNLRTSGSRQEDEQFF.

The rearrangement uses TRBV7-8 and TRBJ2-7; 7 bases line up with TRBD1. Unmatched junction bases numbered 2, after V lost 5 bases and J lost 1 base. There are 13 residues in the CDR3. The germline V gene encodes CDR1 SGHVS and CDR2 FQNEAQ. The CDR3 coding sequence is TGTGCCAGCAGCATGGACAGGTCCTACGAGCAGTACTTC. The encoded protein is CASSMDRSYEQYF. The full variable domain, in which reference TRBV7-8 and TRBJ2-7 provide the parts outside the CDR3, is GAGVSQSPRYKVAKRGQDVALRCDPISGHVSLFWYQQALGQGPEFLTYFQNEAQLDKSGLPSDRFFAERPEGSVSTLKIQRTQQEDSAVYLCASSMDRSYEQYFGPGTRLTVT.

The CDR3 reads CASSMQGYGTGELFF. The CDR3 coding sequence is TGTGCCAGTAGTATGCAGGGATATGGCACCGGGGAGCTGTTTTTT. This sequence joins TRBV19 and TRBJ2-2; weak D call: TRBD1 (5 bases). V gave up 3 bases and J gave up 4 bases, with 12 bases separating them. The CDR3 contains 15 residues. Germline V lookup: CDR1 LNHDA, CDR2 SQIVND (reference sequence).

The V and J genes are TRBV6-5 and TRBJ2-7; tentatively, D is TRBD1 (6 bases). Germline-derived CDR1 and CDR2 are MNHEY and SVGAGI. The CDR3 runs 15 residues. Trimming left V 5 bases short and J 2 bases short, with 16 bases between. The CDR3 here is CASSHDRDTPYEQYF. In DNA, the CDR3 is TGTGCCAGCAGTCACGACCGGGACACCCCCTACGAGCAGTACTTC.

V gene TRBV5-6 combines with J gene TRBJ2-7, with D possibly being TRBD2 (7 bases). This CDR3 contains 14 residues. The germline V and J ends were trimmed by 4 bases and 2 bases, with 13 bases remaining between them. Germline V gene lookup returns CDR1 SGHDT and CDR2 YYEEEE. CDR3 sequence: CASSPWGGTYEQYF. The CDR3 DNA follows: TGTGCCAGCAGCCCTTGGGGGGGCACCTACGAGCAGTACTTC.

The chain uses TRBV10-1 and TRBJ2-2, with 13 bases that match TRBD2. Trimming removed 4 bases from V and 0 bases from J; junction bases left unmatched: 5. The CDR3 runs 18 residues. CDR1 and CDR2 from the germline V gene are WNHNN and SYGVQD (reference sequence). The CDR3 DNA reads TGCGCCAGCAGTGGAGGGACTAGCGGGGTTCCGAACACCGGGGAGCTGTTTTTT. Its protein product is CASSGGTSGVPNTGELFF.

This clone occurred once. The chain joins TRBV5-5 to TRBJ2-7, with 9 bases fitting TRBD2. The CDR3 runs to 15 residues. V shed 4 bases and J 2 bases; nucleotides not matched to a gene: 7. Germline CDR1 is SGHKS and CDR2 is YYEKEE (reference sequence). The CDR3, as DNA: TGTGCCAGCAGCCGGGAGGCTAGCGGGGCCTACGAGCAGTACTTC. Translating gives CASSREASGAYEQYF.

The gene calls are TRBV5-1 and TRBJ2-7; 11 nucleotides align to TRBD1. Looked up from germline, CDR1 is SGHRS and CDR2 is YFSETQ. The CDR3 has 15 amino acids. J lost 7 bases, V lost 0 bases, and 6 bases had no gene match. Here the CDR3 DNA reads TGCGCCAGCAGCTTGGGGGCGGACAGGGGGCGGGAGCAGTACTTC. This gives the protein CASSLGADRGREQYF.

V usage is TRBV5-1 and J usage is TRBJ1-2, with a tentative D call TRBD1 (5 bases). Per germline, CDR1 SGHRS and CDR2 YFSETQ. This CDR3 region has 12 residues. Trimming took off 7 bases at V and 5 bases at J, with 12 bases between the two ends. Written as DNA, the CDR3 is TGCGCCAGCGCTCCGACAGATTATGGCTACACCTTC. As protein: CASAPTDYGYTF. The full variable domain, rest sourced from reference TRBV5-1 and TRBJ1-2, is KAGVTQTPRYLIKTRGQQVTLSCSPISGHRSVSWYQQTPGQGLQFLFEYFSETQRNKGNFPGRFSGRQFSNSRSEMNVSTLELGDSALYLCASAPTDYGYTFGSGTRLTVV.

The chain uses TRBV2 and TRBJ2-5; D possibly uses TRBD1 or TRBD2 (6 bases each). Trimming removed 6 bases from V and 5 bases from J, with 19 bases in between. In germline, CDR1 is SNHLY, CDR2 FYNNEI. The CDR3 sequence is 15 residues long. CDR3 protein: CASRVGGRGVETQYF. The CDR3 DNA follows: TGTGCCAGCAGGGTGGGGGGCCGGGGTGTGGAGACCCAGTACTTC.

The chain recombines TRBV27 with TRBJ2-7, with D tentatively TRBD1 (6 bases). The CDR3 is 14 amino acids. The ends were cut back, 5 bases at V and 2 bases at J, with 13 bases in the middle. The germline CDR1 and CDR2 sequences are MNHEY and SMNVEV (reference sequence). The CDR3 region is CASSARQAPYEQYF. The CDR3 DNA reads TGTGCCAGCAGTGCCCGACAGGCGCCCTACGAGCAGTACTTC.